One and the same sample provided the 24 T cell receptor beta chains below, sequenced in a study of early T cells in non-severe SARS-CoV-2 infection. In TCRdb, the 5' RACE reads were re-called with MiXCR into one record per CDR3 protein. The sample lists some 54,000 distinct CDR3 sequences; roughly 10% were seen once. The sample comprised whole blood. These TCRs come from an adult who was a healthcare worker with PCR-confirmed SARS-CoV-2 infection or an uninfected control (not recorded which).

Only a few counts were recorded for this clonotype. This CDR3 reads CSAIGLAGRYEQYF. Written as DNA, the CDR3 is TGCAGTGCTATTGGACTAGCGGGAAGGTACGAGCAGTACTTC. This chain uses TRBV20-1 with TRBJ2-7; 12 bases line up with TRBD2. Germline V CDR1 and CDR2: DFQATT, SNEGSKA (reference sequence). Trimming at V came to 4 bases and at J to 4 bases, leaving 5 bases not matched to a gene. The CDR3 is 14 residues long.

This rearrangement joins TRBV7-8 to TRBJ2-7; 7 bases fit TRBD2. The J segment lost 6 bases and the V segment lost 6 bases, leaving 5 bases of the junction unmatched. The length of the CDR3 is 12 residues. Germline V gene sequence: CDR1 SGHVS, CDR2 FQNEAQ. The CDR3 here is CASSTTSSEQYF. CDR3 in DNA: TGTGCCAGCAGTACGACTAGCAGCGAGCAGTACTTC.

This clonotype came up many times. The chain uses TRBV12-3 or TRBV12-4 and TRBJ2-1, with 12 bases matching TRBD2. The junction had 6 bases not matched to a gene; V was cut back by 6 bases and J by 6 bases. The CDR3 is 15 amino acids. As DNA, the CDR3 is TGTGCCAGCAGATACCTAGCGGGAGGGGTCAATGAGCAGTTCTTC. Translating gives CASRYLAGGVNEQFF.

In its sample, this clonotype was seen many times. The V and J genes are TRBV3-1 and TRBJ1-2, with no clear D. Germline V CDR1 and CDR2: LGHDT, YNNKEL (reference sequence). The CDR3 is 14 residues long. V gave up 5 bases and J gave up 4 bases, with 14 bases separating them. The CDR3, as DNA: TGTGCCAGCAGCGTAGGCGATTTAGGCTATGGCTACACCTTC. Protein: CASSVGDLGYGYTF.

This clonotype was counted at least ten times. The V and J genes are TRBV11-3 and TRBJ2-5; 7 bases align to TRBD1. From germline, CDR1 is SGHNT and CDR2 YENEEA. Trimming at V came to 4 bases and at J to 1 base, leaving 6 bases not matched to a gene. The CDR3 totals 15 residues. The CDR3 region has the DNA TGTGCCAGCAGCTCGTACAGGGGTGGCCAAGAGACCCAGTACTTC. Translating gives CASSSYRGGQETQYF.

This clonotype has more than one count but fewer than ten. The J gene is TRBJ1-1, the V gene TRBV2; the D is unclear. The CDR3 extends over 12 amino acids. Trimming cost V 8 bases and J 4 bases, with 11 bases left between them. The germline V gene encodes CDR1 SNHLY and CDR2 FYNNEI. Here the CDR3 DNA reads TGTGCCAGCGGGTGGGTCCTCACTGAAGCTTTCTTT. This sequence encodes CASGWVLTEAFF.

This clonotype was observed many times. The rearrangement links TRBV7-2 to TRBJ2-1, with D unresolved. Germline V gene lookup returns CDR1 SGHTA and CDR2 FQGNSA. The CDR3 runs to 15 residues. With 5 bases removed from V and 0 bases from J, the gap between germline ends came to 11 bases. CDR3 amino acids: CASSRDVSSYNEQFF. CDR3 sequence (DNA): TGTGCCAGCAGCAGAGACGTAAGCTCCTACAATGAGCAGTTCTTC.

This clonotype was seen repeatedly, ten times or more. This chain connects TRBV7-2 to TRBJ2-7; no firm D call. V gave up 6 bases and J gave up 6 bases, with 15 bases separating them. The CDR3 covers 13 residues. Germline V lookup: CDR1 SGHTA, CDR2 FQGNSA. CDR3 DNA: TGTGCCAGCAGTTATTCCAACCCGGGCGAGCAGTACTTC. Its protein product is CASSYSNPGEQYF.

This clonotype was found many times. The gene calls are TRBV4-2 and TRBJ2-6, with 9 positions matching TRBD1. With V trimmed by 0 bases and J by 1 base, 4 bases remained unmatched. The CDR3 runs 18 residues. In germline, CDR1 is LGHNA, CDR2 YNFKEQ. The CDR3 nucleotides read TGTGCCAGCAGCCAAGACCGACAGGGGGGGTCTGGGGCCAACGTCCTGACTTTC. The encoded protein is CASSQDRQGGSGANVLTF.

Ten or more counts support this clonotype. This sequence joins TRBV5-4 and TRBJ2-7; D is unresolved. The CDR3 runs 13 residues. The V and J ends lost 3 bases and 3 bases respectively, with 10 bases between them. The germline CDR1 and CDR2 sequences are SGHNT and YYREEE (reference sequence). CDR3 in DNA: TGTGCCAGCAGCTCGGACCACCACTACGAGCAGTACTTC. Its translation is CASSSDHHYEQYF.

The chain is built from TRBV5-6 and TRBJ2-4, with D possibly being TRBD1 (6 bases). The ends were cut back, 4 bases at V and 0 bases at J, with 17 bases in the middle. This CDR3 contains 17 residues. The germline V gene has CDR1 SGHDT and CDR2 YYEEEE. The CDR3 protein is CASSPPVTGIAKNIQYF. CDR3 DNA sequence: TGTGCCAGCAGCCCCCCTGTGACAGGAATAGCCAAAAACATTCAGTACTTC. The whole variable domain, remainder taken from reference TRBV5-6 and TRBJ2-4, is DAGVTQSPTHLIKTRGQQVTLRCSPKSGHDTVSWYQQALGQGPQFIFQYYEEEERQRGNFPDRFSGHQFPNYSSELNVNALLLGDSALYLCASSPPVTGIAKNIQYFGAGTRLSVL.

This clonotype was counted many times. This chain connects TRBV18 to TRBJ1-6; D remains unclear. CDR3 size: 16 residues. Per the germline V gene, CDR1 is KGHSH and CDR2 is LQKENI. Trimming shortened V by 2 bases and J by 10 bases, and 18 bases separated the two germline ends. The CDR3 nucleotides are TGTGCCAGCTCACCATTAAGGGATAAGGGTGGCTCACCCCTCCACTTT. This sequence encodes CASSPLRDKGGSPLHF. Based on the CDR3 plus reference TRBV18 and TRBJ1-6, the full variable domain is NAGVMQNPRHLVRRRGQEARLRCSPMKGHSHVYWYRQLPEEGLKFMVYLQKENIIDESGMPKERFSAEFPKEGPSILRIQQVVRGDSAAYFCASSPLRDKGGSPLHFGNGTRLTVT.

This sequence joins TRBV20-1 and TRBJ2-1, with D possibly being TRBD1 or TRBD2 (5 bases each). V dropped 3 bases and J dropped 5 bases, with 23 bases sitting between them. The CDR3 consists of 17 residues. CDR1 is DFQATT, CDR2 SNEGSKA, per germline (reference sequence). DNA for the CDR3: TGCAGTGCTAGGAGTTTAGAGGGGATTACCCAAAACAATGAGCAGTTCTTC. Translated: CSARSLEGITQNNEQFF.

This clonotype appeared many times. The chain uses TRBV7-2 and TRBJ1-1; the D is unclear. Germline V gene sequence: CDR1 SGHTA, CDR2 FQGNSA. V lost 1 base and J 2 bases, leaving 11 bases between the germline ends. The CDR3 loop spans 15 amino acids. CDR3 coding DNA: TGTGCCAGCAGCTTAGATCCCTCGGCAAACACTGAAGCTTTCTTT. It codes for CASSLDPSANTEAFF.

In this sample, this clonotype turned up many times. The rearrangement uses TRBV20-1 and TRBJ1-1, with a weak D call TRBD1 (6 bases). V dropped 4 bases and J dropped 2 bases, with 14 bases sitting between them. The CDR3 totals 14 residues. Per germline, CDR1 DFQATT and CDR2 SNEGSKA (reference sequence). CDR3 region: CSAKIWGLNTEAFF. CDR3 sequence (DNA): TGCAGTGCTAAGATATGGGGGCTCAACACTGAAGCTTTCTTT.

The rearrangement uses TRBV6-2 or TRBV6-3 and TRBJ2-1; 7 positions match TRBD2. Germline V gene lookup returns CDR1 MNHEY and CDR2 SVGEGT. Trimming took 4 bases from V and 3 from J; bases not matched to a gene: 12. This CDR3 region has 17 residues. The DNA for the CDR3 is TGTGCCAGCAGTTTTTCGAGAGGCCAGCGGGACTACAATGAGCAGTTCTTC. Protein: CASSFSRGQRDYNEQFF.

The chain combines TRBV27 with TRBJ2-7; 9 positions agree with TRBD2. CDR1 and CDR2 (germline): MNHEY, SMNVEV (reference sequence). V dropped 8 bases and J dropped 1; count of bases not matched to a gene: 9. The CDR3 sequence is 15 residues long. CDR3 DNA: TGTGCCAGCGGACGCTTTGCGGGAGGGTCCTACGAGCAGTACTTC. Its translation is CASGRFAGGSYEQYF.

This clonotype was detected only once. The chain is built from TRBV20-1 and TRBJ2-3; possibly TRBD2 for D (6 bases). V shed 6 bases and J shed 4 bases, with 17 bases lying between them. The length of the CDR3 is 14 residues. Per the germline V gene, CDR1 is DFQATT and CDR2 is SNEGSKA (reference sequence). As DNA, the CDR3 is TGCAGTGCCGGGTCCCGGGAGAGGGCAGATACGCAGTATTTT. Its protein product is CSAGSRERADTQYF.

This clonotype has ten or more counts. This sequence joins TRBV20-1 and TRBJ2-1; D gene ambiguous. Per the germline V gene, CDR1 is DFQATT and CDR2 is SNEGSKA (reference sequence). V was shortened by 5 bases and J by 1 base, with 15 bases between the two germline ends. The CDR3 is 15 residues long. The CDR3 protein is CSAVLLVISYNEQFF. The DNA of the CDR3 is TGCAGTGCTGTCCTCCTAGTTATATCCTACAATGAGCAGTTCTTC.

Concerning this clonotype: This clone may be a read error of a much larger clone one base away. This sequence joins TRBV7-9 and TRBJ1-1; D call uncertain. CDR3 size: 13 residues. The germline V and J ends were trimmed by 11 bases and 0 bases, with 13 bases remaining between them. Looked up from germline, CDR1 is SEHNR and CDR2 is FQNEAQ (reference sequence). The CDR3 DNA reads as TGTGCCGGCCTCGTTCCAGTGAACACTGAAGCTTTCTTT. This sequence encodes CAGLVPVNTEAFF. Combining the CDR3 with reference TRBV7-9 and TRBJ1-1 gives the whole variable domain DTGVSQNPRHKITKRGQNVTFRCDPISEHNRLYWYRQTLGQGPEFLTYFQNEAQLEKSRLLSDRFSAERPKGSFSTLEIQRTEQGDSAMYLCAGLVPVNTEAFFGQGTRLTVV.

This clonotype appeared a few times. The chain recombines TRBV3-1 with TRBJ1-1, with D possibly TRBD1 on 6 matching bases. The V gene lost 4 bases and the J gene lost 5 bases, with 17 bases spanning the gap. Germline V gene lookup returns CDR1 LGHDT and CDR2 YNNKEL (reference sequence). The CDR3 loop spans 15 amino acids. As DNA, the CDR3 is TGTGCCAGCAGCCCCCTGTGGGGGGGGCGGACTGAAGCTTTCTTT. Its translation is CASSPLWGGRTEAFF. The variable domain in full, with the rest retrieved from reference TRBV3-1 and TRBJ1-1, is DTAVSQTPKYLVTQMGNDKSIKCEQNLGHDTMYWYKQDSKKFLKIMFSYNNKELIINETVPNRFSPKSPDKAHLNLHINSLELGDSAVYFCASSPLWGGRTEAFFGQGTRLTVV.

The table lists this clonotype with a few counts. This chain connects TRBV10-3 to TRBJ1-4, with 7 positions matching TRBD1. The CDR3 contains 14 residues. The V segment lost 6 bases and the J segment 3 bases; nucleotides outside the gene matches: 4. Germline lookup yields CDR1 ENHRY and CDR2 SYGVKD. The CDR3 DNA is TGTGCCATCAGCGACAGGGACGCTAATGAAAAACTGTTTTTT. Translating gives CAISDRDANEKLFF.

This clonotype has ten or more counts. V gene TRBV2 combines with J gene TRBJ2-7; a possible D gene is TRBD1 (6 bases). With 6 bases removed from V and 4 bases from J, the gap between germline ends came to 10 bases. CDR1 is SNHLY, CDR2 FYNNEI, per germline. This CDR3 comprises 12 residues. CDR3 sequence reads: CASSPTGYEQYF. In DNA form, the CDR3 reads TGTGCCAGCAGCCCGACAGGTTACGAGCAGTACTTC.

This clonotype was recorded once. The V and J genes are TRBV29-1 and TRBJ1-5, with no clear D. The germline V and J ends were trimmed by 7 bases and 1 base, with 11 bases remaining between them. This CDR3 is built from 13 residues. Germline CDR1 and CDR2: SQVTM and ANQGSEA. CDR3 in amino acids: CSAAGQSNQPQHF. In DNA, the CDR3 is TGCAGCGCCGCGGGCCAGAGCAATCAGCCCCAGCATTTT.